The T cell receptor (beta chain) described here comes from a study of cytomegalovirus exposure and HLA in healthy donors. Looked up from germline, CDR1 is SGHNT and CDR2 is YYREEE (reference sequence). The V end lost 4 bases, the J end lost 6 bases, and 18 bases lay between the germline ends. CDR3 size: 15 residues. Primers: 60 Vbeta forward and 13 Jbeta reverse. Assay used: immunoSEQ multiplex PCR; TCRdb lists only in-frame clones, some missing. This table holds about 130,000 clones, 76% found once. The sequenced sample consisted of PBMCs. The TCR was taken from a man in his forties or fifties in good health and CMV-seronegative. The chain links TRBV5-4 to TRBJ2-3; possibly TRBD2 for D (6 bases). CDR3 region: CASSPDYNLLDTQYF. The DNA of the CDR3 is TGTGCCAGCAGCCCGGACTACAACCTTTTGGATACGCAGTATTTT.